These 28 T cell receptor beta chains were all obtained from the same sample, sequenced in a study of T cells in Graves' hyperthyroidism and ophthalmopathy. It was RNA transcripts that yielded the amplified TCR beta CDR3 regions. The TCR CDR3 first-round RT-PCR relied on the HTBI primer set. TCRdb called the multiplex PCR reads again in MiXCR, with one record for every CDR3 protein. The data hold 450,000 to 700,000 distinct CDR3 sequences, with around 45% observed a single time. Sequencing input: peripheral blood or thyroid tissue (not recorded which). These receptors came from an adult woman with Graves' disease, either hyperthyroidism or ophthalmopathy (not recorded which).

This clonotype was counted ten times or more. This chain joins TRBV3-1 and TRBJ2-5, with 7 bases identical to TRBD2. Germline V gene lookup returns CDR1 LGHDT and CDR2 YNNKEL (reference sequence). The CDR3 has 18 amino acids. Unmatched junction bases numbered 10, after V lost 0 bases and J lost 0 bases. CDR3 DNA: TGTGCCAGCAGCCAAGAGCTGCCTAGCGGAACGTACCAAGAGACCCAGTACTTC. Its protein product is CASSQELPSGTYQETQYF.

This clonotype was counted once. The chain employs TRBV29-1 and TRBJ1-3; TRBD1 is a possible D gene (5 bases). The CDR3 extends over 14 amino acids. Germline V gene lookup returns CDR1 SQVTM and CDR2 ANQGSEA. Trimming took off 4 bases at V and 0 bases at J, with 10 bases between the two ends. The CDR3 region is CSVGGIGSGNTIYF. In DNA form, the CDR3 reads TGCAGCGTTGGGGGCATAGGCTCTGGAAACACCATATATTTT.

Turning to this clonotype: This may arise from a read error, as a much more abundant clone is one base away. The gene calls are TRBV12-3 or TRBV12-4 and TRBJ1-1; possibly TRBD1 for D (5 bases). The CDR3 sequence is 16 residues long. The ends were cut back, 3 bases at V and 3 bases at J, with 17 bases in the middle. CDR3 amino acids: CASSFALGLTHTEAFF. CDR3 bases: TGTGCCAGCAGTTTTGCCCTGGGACTGACACACACTGAAGCTTTCTTT.

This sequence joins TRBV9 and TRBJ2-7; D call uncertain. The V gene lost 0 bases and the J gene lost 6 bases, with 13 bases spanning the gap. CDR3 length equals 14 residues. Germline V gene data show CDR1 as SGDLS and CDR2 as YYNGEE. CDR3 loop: CASSVDARPAEQYF. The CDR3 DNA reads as TGTGCCAGCAGCGTAGATGCACGACCGGCCGAGCAGTACTTC.

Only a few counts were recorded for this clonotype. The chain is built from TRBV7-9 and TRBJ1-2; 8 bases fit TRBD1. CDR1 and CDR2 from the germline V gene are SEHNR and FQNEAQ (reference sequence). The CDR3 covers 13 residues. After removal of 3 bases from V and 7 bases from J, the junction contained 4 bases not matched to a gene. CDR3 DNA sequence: TGTGCCAGCAGCTTCGACAGGGGCGGTGGCTACACCTTC. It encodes CASSFDRGGGYTF.

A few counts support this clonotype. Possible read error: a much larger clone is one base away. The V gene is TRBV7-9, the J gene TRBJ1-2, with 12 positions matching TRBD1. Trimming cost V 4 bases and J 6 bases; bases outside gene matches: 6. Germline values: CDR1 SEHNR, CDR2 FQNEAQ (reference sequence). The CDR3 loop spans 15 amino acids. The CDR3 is CASSSSGQGADGYTF. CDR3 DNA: TGTGCCAGCAGCTCCTCGGGACAGGGGGCCGATGGCTACACCTTC.

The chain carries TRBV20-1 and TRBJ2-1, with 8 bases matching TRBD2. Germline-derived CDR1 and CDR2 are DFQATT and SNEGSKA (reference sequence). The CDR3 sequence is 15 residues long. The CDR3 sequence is CRVGREASSYNEQFF. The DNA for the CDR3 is TGCCGCGTGGGGCGGGAGGCGAGCTCCTACAATGAGCAGTTCTTC.

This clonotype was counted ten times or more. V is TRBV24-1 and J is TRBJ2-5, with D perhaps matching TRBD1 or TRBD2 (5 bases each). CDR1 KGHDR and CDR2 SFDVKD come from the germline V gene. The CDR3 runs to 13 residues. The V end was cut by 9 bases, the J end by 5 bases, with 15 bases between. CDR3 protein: CATRGGLAETQYF. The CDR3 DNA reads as TGTGCCACCCGGGGCGGGCTTGCGGAGACCCAGTACTTC.

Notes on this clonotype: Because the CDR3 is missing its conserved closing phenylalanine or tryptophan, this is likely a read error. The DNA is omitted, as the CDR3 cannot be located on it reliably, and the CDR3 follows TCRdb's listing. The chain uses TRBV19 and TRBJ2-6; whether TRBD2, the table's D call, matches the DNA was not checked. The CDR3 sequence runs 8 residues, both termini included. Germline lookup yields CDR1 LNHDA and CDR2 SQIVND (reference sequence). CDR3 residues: CASISRVV.

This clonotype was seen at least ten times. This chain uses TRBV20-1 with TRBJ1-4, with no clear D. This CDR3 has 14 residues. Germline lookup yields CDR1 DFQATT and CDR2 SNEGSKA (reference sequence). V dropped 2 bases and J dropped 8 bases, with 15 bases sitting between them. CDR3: CSARKGGSGEKLFF. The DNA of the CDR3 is TGCAGTGCTAGAAAGGGCGGGTCAGGCGAAAAACTGTTTTTT.

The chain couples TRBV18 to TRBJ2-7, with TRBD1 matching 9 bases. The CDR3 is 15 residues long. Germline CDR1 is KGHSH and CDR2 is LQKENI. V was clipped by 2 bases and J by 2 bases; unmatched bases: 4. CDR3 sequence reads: CASSPSTGGTYEQYF. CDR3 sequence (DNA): TGTGCCAGCTCACCATCGACAGGGGGAACCTACGAGCAGTACTTC. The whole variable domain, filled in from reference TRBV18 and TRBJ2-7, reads NAGVMQNPRHLVRRRGQEARLRCSPMKGHSHVYWYRQLPEEGLKFMVYLQKENIIDESGMPKERFSAEFPKEGPSILRIQQVVRGDSAAYFCASSPSTGGTYEQYFGPGTRLTVT.

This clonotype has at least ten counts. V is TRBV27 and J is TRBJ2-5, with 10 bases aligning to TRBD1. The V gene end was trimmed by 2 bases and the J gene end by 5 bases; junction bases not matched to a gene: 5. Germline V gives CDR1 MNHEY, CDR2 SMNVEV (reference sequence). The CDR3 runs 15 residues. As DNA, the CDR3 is TGTGCCAGCAGTTTAGGGACAGGGGAGAGCGAGACCCAGTACTTC. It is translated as CASSLGTGESETQYF.

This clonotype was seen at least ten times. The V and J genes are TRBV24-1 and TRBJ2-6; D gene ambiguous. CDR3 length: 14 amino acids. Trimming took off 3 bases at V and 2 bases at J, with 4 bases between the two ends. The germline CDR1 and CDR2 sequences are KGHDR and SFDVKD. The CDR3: CATSDPTGANVLTF. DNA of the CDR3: TGTGCCACCAGTGATCCCACTGGGGCCAACGTCCTGACTTTC.

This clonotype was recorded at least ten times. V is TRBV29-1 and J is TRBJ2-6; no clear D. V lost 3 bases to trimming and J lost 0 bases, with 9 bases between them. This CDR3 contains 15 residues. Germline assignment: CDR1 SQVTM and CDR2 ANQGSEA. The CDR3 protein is CSVEFGVSGANVLTF. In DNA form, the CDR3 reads TGCAGCGTTGAGTTTGGGGTCTCTGGGGCCAACGTCCTGACTTTC.

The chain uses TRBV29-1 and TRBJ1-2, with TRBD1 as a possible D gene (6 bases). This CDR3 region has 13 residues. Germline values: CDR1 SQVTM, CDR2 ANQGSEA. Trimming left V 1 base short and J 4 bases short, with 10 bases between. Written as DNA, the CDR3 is TGCAGCGTTGAAGGAACAGGGACCTATGGCTACACCTTC. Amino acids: CSVEGTGTYGYTF.

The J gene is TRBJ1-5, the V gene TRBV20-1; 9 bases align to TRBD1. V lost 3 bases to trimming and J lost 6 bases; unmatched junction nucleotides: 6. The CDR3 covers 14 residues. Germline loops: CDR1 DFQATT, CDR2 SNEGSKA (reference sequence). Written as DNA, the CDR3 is TGCAGTGCTAGTTGGACAGGGGTGGGTCAGCCCCAGCATTTT. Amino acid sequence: CSASWTGVGQPQHF.

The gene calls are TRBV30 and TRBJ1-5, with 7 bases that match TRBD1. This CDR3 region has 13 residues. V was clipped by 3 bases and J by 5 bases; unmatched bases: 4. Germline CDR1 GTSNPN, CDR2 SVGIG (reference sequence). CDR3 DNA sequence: TGTGCCTGGAGCGGACAGGATCATCAGCCCCAGCATTTT. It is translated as CAWSGQDHQPQHF.

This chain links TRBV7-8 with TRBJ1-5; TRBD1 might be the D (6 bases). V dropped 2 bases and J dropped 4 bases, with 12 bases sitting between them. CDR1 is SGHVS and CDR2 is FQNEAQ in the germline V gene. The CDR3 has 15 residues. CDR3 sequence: CASSLNDRLNQPQHF. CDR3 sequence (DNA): TGTGCCAGCAGCTTAAACGACAGGCTGAATCAGCCCCAGCATTTT.

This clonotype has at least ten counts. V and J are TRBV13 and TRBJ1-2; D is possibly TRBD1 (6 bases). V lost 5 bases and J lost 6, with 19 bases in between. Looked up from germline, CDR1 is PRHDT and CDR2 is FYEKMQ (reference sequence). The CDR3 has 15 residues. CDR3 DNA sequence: TGTGCCAGCAGCGTGACCCTTGAGGGGGATCATGGCTACACCTTC. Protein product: CASSVTLEGDHGYTF.

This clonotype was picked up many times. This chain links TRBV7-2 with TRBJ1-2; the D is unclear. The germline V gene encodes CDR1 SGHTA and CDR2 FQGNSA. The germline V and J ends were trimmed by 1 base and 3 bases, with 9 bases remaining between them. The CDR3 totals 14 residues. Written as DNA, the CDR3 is TGTGCCAGCAGCTTAGGGACGGCGGACTATGGCTACACCTTC. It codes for CASSLGTADYGYTF.

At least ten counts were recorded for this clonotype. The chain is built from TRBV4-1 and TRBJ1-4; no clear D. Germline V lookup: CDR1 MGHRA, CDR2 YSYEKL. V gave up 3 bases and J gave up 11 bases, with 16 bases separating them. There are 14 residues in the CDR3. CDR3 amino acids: CASSHPQERRKLFF. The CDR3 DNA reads TGCGCCAGCAGCCACCCCCAAGAACGGAGGAAACTGTTTTTT.

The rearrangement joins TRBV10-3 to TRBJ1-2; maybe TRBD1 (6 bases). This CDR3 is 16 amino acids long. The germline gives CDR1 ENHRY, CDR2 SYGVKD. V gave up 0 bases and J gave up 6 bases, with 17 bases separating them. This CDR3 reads CAISESRSGAGDGYTF. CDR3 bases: TGTGCCATCAGTGAGTCGAGGTCAGGTGCAGGGGATGGCTACACCTTC.

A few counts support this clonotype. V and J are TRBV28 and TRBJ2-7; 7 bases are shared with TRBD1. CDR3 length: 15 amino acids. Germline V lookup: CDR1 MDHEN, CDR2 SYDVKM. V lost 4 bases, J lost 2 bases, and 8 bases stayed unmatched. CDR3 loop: CASSSYRGATYEQYF. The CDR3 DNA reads TGTGCCAGCAGTTCTTACAGGGGCGCAACCTACGAGCAGTACTTC. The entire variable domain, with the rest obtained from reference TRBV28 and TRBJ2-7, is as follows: DVKVTQSSRYLVKRTGEKVFLECVQDMDHENMFWYRQDPGLGLRLIYFSYDVKMKEKGDIPEGYSVSREKKERFSLILESASTNQTSMYLCASSSYRGATYEQYFGPGTRLTVT.

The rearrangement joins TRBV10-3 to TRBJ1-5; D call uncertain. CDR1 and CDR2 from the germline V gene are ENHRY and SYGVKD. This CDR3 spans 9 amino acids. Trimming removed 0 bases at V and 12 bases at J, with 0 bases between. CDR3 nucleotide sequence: TGTGCCATCAGTGAGTCCCAGCATTTT. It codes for CAISESQHF.

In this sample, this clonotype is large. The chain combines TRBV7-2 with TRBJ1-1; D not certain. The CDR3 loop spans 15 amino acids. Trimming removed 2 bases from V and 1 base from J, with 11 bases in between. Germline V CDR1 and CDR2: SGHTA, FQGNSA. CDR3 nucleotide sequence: TGTGCCAGCAGCTTACGGAACGCTCCGAACACTGAAGCTTTCTTT. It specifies CASSLRNAPNTEAFF.

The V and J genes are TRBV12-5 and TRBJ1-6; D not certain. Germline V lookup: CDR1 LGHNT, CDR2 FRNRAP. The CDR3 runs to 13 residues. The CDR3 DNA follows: TGTGCCAGCAGTTGGCCGGGAAATTCACCCCTCCACTTT. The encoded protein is CASSWPGNSPLHF.

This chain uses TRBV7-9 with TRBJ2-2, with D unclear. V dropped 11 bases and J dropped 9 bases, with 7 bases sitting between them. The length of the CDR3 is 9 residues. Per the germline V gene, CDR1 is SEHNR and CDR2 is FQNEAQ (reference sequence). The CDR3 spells CAGSRELFF. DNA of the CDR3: TGTGCCGGGTCAAGGGAGCTGTTTTTT.

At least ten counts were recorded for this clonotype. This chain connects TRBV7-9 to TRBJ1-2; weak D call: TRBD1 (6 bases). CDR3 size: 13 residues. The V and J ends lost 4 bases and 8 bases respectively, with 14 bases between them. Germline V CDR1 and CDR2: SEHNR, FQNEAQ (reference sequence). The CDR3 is CASSSNGGLGYTF. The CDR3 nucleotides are TGTGCCAGCAGCTCCAACGGGGGGCTCGGCTACACCTTC.